The text below deals with one T cell receptor (beta chain). This sample is drawn from a study of control samples from healthy donors and cancer patients. V dropped 7 bases and J dropped 1 base, with 11 bases sitting between them. The CDR3 runs to 14 residues. Germline V lookup: CDR1 MNHEY, CDR2 SMNVEV (reference sequence). Assay used: immunoSEQ multiplex PCR; TCRdb lists only in-frame clones, some missing. Of about 70,000 clones in the sample, more than 75% were seen once. The chain recombines TRBV27 with TRBJ2-1, with D perhaps TRBD1 (5 bases). The sequence came from a woman aged 45 to 65 with head and neck cancer. The source material was PBMCs. The CDR3 region is CASTPAGSYNEQFF. The CDR3, as DNA: TGTGCCAGCACCCCCGCAGGGTCCTACAATGAGCAGTTCTTC.